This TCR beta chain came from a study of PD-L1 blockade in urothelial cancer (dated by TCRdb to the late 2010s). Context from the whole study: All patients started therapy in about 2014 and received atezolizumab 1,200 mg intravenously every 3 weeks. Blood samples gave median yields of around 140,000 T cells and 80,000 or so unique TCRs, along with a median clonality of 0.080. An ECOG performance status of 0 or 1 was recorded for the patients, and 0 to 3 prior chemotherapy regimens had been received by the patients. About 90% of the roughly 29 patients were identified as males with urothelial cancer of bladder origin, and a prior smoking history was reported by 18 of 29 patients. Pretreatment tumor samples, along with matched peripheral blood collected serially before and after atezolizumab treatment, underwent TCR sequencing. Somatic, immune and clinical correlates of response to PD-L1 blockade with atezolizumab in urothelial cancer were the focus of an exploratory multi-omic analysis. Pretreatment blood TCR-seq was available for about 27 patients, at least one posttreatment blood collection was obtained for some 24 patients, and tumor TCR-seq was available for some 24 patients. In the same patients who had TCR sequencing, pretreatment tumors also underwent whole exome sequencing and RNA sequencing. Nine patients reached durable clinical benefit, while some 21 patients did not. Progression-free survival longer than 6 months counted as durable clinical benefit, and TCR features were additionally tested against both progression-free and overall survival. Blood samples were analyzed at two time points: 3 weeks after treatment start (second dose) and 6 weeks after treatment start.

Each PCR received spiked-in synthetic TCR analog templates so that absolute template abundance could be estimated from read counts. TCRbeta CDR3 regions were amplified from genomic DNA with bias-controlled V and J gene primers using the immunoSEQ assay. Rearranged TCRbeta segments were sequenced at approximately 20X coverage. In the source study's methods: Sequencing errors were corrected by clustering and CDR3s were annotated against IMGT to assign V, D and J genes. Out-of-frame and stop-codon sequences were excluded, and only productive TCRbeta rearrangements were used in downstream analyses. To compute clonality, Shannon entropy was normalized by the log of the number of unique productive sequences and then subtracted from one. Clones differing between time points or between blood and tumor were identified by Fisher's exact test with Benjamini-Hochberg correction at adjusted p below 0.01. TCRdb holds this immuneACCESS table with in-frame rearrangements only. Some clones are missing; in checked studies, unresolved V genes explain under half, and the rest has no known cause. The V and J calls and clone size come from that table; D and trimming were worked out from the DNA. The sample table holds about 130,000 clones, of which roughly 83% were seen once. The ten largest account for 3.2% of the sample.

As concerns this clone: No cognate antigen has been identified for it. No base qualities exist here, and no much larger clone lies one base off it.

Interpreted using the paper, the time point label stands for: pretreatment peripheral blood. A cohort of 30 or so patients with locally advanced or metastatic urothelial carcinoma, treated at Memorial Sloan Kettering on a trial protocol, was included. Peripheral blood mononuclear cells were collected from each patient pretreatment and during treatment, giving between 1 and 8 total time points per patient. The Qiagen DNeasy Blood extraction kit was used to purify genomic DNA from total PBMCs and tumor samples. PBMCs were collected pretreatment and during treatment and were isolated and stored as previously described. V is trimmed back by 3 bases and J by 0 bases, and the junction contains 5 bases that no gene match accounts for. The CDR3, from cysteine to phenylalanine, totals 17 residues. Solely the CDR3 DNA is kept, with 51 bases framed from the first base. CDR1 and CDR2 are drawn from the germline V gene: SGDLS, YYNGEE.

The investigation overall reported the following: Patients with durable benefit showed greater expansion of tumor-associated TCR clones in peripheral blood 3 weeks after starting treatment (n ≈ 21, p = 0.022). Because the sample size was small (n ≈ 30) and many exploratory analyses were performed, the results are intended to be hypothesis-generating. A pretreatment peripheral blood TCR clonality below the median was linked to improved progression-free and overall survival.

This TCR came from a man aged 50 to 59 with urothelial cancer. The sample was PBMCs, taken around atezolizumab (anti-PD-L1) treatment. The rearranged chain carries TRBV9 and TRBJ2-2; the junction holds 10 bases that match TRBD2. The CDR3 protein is CASSGISGRPNTGELFF. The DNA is TGTGCCAGCAGCGGGATTAGCGGGAGGCCGAACACCGGGGAGCTGTTTTTT. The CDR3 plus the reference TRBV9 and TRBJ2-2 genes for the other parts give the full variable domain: DSGVTQTPKHLITATGQRVTLRCSPRSGDLSVYWYQQSLDQGLQFLIQYYNGEERAKGNILERFSAQQFPDLHSELNLSSLELGDSALYFCASSGISGRPNTGELFFGEGSRLTVL.